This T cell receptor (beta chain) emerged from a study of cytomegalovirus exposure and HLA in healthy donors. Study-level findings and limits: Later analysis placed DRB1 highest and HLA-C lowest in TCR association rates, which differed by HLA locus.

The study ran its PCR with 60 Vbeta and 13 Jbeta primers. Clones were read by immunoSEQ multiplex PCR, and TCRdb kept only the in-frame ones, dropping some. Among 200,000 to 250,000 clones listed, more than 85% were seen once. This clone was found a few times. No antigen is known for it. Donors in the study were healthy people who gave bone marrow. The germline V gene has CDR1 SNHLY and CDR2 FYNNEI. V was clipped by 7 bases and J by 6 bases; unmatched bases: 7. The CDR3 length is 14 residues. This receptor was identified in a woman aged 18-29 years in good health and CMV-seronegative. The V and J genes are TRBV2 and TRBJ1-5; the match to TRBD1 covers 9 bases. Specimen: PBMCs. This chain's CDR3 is CASNGQGMVQPQHF. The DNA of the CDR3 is TGTGCCAGCAATGGACAGGGGATGGTTCAGCCCCAGCATTTT.